This T cell receptor beta chain was recorded in a study of T cell repertoires in cytomegalovirus infection. Background on the study: Public TCR beta signature analysis indicated the presence of both CMV infection and matching HLA type.

Study-level findings and limits: CMV-specific TCR beta clonotypes restricted by HLA-C dominated the ex vivo response. Cumulative frequency (of public TCR beta family members) identified carriers of CMV plus the relevant HLA.

Using its own MiXCR run on the reads, TCRdb lists one record per CDR3 protein. This table has roughly 320,000 distinct CDR3 sequences, around 9.1% appearing once. Germline CDR1 DFQATT, CDR2 SNEGSKA (reference sequence). The junction had 5 bases not matched to a gene; V was cut back by 5 bases and J by 4 bases. This CDR3 is built from 15 residues. To note about this clonotype: Its target is not known.

The chain combines TRBV20-1 with TRBJ2-1; 13 nucleotides align to TRBD2. The sequence came from a human donor in good health (CMV status not recorded). Some clones in this sample may be carry-over from other donors' samples. Material for sequencing was PBMCs. This chain's CDR3 is CSADLGLAGYNEQFF. CDR3 DNA: TGCAGTGCTGACTTGGGACTAGCGGGGTACAATGAGCAGTTCTTC.